This note documents a single T cell receptor (beta chain) sequence. This entry comes from a study of CD8 T cells in Susac syndrome. Random hexamers were used to reverse transcribe the RNA input (roughly 0.5 to 1 ug). Amplification of TCR beta CDR3 by immunoSEQ multiplex PCR spanned 54 Vbeta and 13 Jbeta. Each CDR3 protein gets one entry after TCRdb re-called the immunoSEQ multiplex PCR reads with MiXCR. The table includes fewer than 200,000 distinct CDR3 sequences, about 94% detected once. It was healthy donors who served as the controls, matched for age and sex. Negative magnetic isolation gave CD8+ and CD4+ cells; FACS enriched CD8+ TEMRA. CDR1 and CDR2 (germline): SNHLY, FYNNEI. The CDR3 has 13 residues. Trimming shortened V by 5 bases and J by 7 bases, and 12 bases separated the two germline ends.

The receptor was derived from a human donor in good health. Sequencing was performed on CD4+ T cells from PBMCs. V and J are TRBV2 and TRBJ1-5; D uncertain. The CDR3 nucleotides read TGTGCCAGCAGTAGCCCTCCGAACCAGCCCCAGCATTTT. The encoded protein is CASSSPPNQPQHF.